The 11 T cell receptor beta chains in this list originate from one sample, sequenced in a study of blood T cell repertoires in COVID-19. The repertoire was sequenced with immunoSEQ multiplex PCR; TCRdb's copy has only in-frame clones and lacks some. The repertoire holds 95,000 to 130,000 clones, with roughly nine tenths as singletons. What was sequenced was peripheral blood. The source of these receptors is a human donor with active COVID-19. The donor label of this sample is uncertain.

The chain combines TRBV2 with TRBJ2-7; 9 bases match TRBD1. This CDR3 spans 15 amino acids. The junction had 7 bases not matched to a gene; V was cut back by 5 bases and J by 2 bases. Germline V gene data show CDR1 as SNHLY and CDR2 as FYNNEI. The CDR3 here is CASSSPGQGTYEQYF. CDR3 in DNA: TGTGCCAGCAGTTCCCCGGGACAGGGCACCTACGAGCAGTACTTC.

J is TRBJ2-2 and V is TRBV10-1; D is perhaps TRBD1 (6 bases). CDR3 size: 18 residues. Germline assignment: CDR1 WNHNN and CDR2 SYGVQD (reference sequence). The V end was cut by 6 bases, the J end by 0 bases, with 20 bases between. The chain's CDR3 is CASSHASSGAPNTGELFF. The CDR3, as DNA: TGCGCCAGCAGCCACGCATCGTCAGGGGCTCCGAACACCGGGGAGCTGTTTTTT.

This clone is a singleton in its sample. The CDR3 sequence is CASSQTSSGETQYF. The CDR3 nucleotides read TGTGCCAGCAGCCAAACTAGTTCCGGTGAGACCCAGTACTTC. The rearrangement links TRBV3-1 (or the pseudogene TRBV3-2) to TRBJ2-5, with D tentatively TRBD2 (5 bases). There are 14 residues in the CDR3. Germline assignment: CDR1 LGHDT and CDR2 YNNKEL (reference sequence). Trimming took off 2 bases at V and 5 bases at J, with 12 bases between the two ends.

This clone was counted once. The CDR3 sequence is CASRGLTNTDTQYF. In DNA, the CDR3 is TGTGCCAGCAGGGGACTCACAAACACAGATACGCAGTATTTT. The rearrangement joins TRBV2 to TRBJ2-3, with a possible D match to TRBD2 (6 bases). Trimming stripped 6 bases from V and 2 bases from J, with 12 bases between. Germline CDR1 reads SNHLY; CDR2 reads FYNNEI. The CDR3 runs to 14 residues.

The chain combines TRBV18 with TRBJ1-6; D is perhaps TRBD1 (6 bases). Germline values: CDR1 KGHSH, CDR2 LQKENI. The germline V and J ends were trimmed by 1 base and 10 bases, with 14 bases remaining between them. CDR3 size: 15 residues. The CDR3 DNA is TGTGCCAGCTCACCACGTGTGGGGGCTCGGTCACCCCTCCACTTT. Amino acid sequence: CASSPRVGARSPLHF.

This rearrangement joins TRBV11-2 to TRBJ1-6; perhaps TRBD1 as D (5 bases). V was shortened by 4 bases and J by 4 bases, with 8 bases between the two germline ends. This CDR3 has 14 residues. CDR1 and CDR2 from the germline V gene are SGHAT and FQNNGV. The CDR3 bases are TGTGCCAGCAGCTCGACAGTTTATAATTCACCCCTCCACTTT. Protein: CASSSTVYNSPLHF.

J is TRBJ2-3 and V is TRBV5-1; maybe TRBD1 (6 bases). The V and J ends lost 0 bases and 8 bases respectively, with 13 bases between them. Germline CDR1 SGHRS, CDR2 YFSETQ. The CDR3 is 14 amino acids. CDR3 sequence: CASSLETGAGTQYF. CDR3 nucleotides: TGCGCCAGCAGCTTGGAGACAGGCGCCGGTACGCAGTATTTT.

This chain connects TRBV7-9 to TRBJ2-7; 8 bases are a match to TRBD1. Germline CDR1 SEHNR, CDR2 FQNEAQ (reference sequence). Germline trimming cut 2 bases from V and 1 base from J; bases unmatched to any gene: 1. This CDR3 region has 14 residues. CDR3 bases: TGTGCCAGCAGCTTAACAGGGGGGTCCTACGAGCAGTACTTC. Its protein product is CASSLTGGSYEQYF. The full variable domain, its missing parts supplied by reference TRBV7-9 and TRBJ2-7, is DTGVSQNPRHKITKRGQNVTFRCDPISEHNRLYWYRQTLGQGPEFLTYFQNEAQLEKSRLLSDRFSAERPKGSFSTLEIQRTEQGDSAMYLCASSLTGGSYEQYFGPGTRLTVT.

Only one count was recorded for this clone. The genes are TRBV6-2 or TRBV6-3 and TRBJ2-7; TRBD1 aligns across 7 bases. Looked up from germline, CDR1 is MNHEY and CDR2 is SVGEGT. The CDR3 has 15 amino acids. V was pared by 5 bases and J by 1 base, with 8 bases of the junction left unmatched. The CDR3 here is CASSPGFRGSYEQYF. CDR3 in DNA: TGTGCCAGCAGTCCCGGGTTCAGGGGGTCCTACGAGCAGTACTTC.

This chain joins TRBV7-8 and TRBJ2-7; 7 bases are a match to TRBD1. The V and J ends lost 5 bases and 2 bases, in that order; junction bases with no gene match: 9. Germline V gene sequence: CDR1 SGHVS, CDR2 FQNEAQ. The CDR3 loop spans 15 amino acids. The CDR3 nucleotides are TGTGCCAGCAGCCCGGACAGGCGATCCGCCTACGAGCAGTACTTC. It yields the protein CASSPDRRSAYEQYF.

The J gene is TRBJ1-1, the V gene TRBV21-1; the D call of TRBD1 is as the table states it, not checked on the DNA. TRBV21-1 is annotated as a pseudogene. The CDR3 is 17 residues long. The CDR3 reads CASSIIGTGGMGTEAFF. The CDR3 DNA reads TGTGCCAGCAGCATAATCGGGACAGGGGGCATGGGCACTGAAGCTTTCTTT.